Detailed here is one TCR beta chain. Its antigen is unidentified. Primers: 60 Vbeta forward and 13 Jbeta reverse. Original methodology: In a later analysis, some 10 million of around 75 million unique beta chains occurred in at least two donors. Using immunoSEQ multiplex PCR, the repertoire was profiled, and TCRdb retains in-frame clones only, with some absent. That table furnishes V, J and clone size, whereas the DNA furnished D and trimming. The sample has about 200,000 clones, 70% to 80% seen once; the top ten hold 15%. These data belong to a study of cytomegalovirus exposure and HLA in healthy donors. Study-level points and caveats: The study reported that TCR beta sequences accurately predicted HLA-A and HLA-B alleles in most subjects. Earlier findings revealed that most TCR beta V segments proved productive either about 87% or about 30% of the time. In all likelihood, a cluster of highly shared sequence variants was a sequencing artifact.

The CDR3 totals 15 residues. The J segment lost 7 bases and the V segment lost 5 bases, leaving 5 bases of the junction unmatched. Germline values: CDR1 MNHNY, CDR2 SVGAGI (reference sequence). The origin of this receptor is a man aged 35 to 55 in good health and CMV-seronegative. The V call is TRBV6-6, the J call TRBJ2-5, with 15 bases fitting TRBD2. The sample was PBMCs. CDR3 sequence reads: CASSARTSGRGTQYF. Written as DNA, the CDR3 is TGTGCCAGCAGTGCCAGGACTAGCGGGAGGGGGACCCAGTACTTC.